Below are 20 T cell receptor beta chains sequenced from a single sample in a study of blood T cell repertoires in COVID-19. Assay: immunoSEQ multiplex PCR; the TCRdb copy retains only in-frame clones and omits some. Of about 140,000 clones listed, about four fifths are singletons. The sample consisted of peripheral blood. Receptor source: a woman in her sixties or seventies with acute or convalescent COVID-19.

The chain couples TRBV7-9 to TRBJ1-2; D gene unclear. Trimming cost V 6 bases and J 8 bases, with 16 bases left between them. The CDR3 sequence is 13 residues long. Germline lookup yields CDR1 SEHNR and CDR2 FQNEAQ (reference sequence). The CDR3 region is CASSLTQSLGYTF. The DNA of the CDR3 is TGTGCCAGCAGTTTAACACAGAGTCTCGGCTACACCTTC.

The CDR3 loop is CAGNRGDEQYF. CDR3 coding DNA: TGTGCCGGGAACAGGGGTGACGAGCAGTACTTC. J is TRBJ2-7 and V is TRBV30; 7 nucleotides agree with TRBD1. In germline, CDR1 is GTSNPN, CDR2 SVGIG (reference sequence). The CDR3 extends over 11 amino acids. V lost 8 bases, J lost 5 bases, and 6 bases stayed unmatched.

The chain recombines TRBV3-1 (or the pseudogene TRBV3-2) with TRBJ1-2; 8 nucleotides agree with TRBD1. Trimming took 0 bases from V and 4 from J; bases not matched to a gene: 7. CDR1 LGHDT and CDR2 YNNKEL come from the germline V gene (reference sequence). The CDR3 contains 16 residues. The CDR3 is CASSQDFGTGSYGYTF. Written as DNA, the CDR3 is TGTGCCAGCAGCCAAGACTTTGGGACAGGCAGCTATGGCTACACCTTC.

The chain carries TRBV7-3 and TRBJ2-2; 9 nucleotides agree with TRBD2. This CDR3 contains 14 residues. Germline CDR1 reads SGHTA; CDR2 reads FQGTGA. The V segment lost 5 bases and the J segment 6 bases; nucleotides outside the gene matches: 4. The CDR3 coding sequence is TGTGCCAGCAGCGCCGGGACTAGCCCCGGGGAGCTGTTTTTT. Its translation: CASSAGTSPGELFF.

This sequence joins TRBV28 and TRBJ1-1; 7 nucleotides match TRBD1. With V trimmed by 3 bases and J by 1 base, 8 bases remained unmatched. The CDR3 covers 16 residues. CDR1 is MDHEN and CDR2 is SYDVKM in the germline V gene. The CDR3 spells CASSLDRQGGNTEAFF. The CDR3 region has the DNA TGTGCCAGCAGTTTGGACCGACAGGGCGGGAACACTGAAGCTTTCTTT.

CDR3 in DNA: TGTGCCAGCAGCCAAGATCGGGAGACCCGAGCCTACAATGAGCAGTTCTTC. The encoded protein is CASSQDRETRAYNEQFF. J is TRBJ2-1 and V is TRBV4-2, with D perhaps TRBD2 (6 bases). The V gene lost 0 bases and the J gene lost 2 bases, with 14 bases spanning the gap. The CDR3 has 17 residues. Germline V gene data show CDR1 as LGHNA and CDR2 as YNFKEQ.

A word on this clone: Additional DNA sequences in this sample encode the identical CDR3. The V gene is TRBV27, the J gene TRBJ1-6, with TRBD1 matching over 8 bases. The V and J ends lost 6 bases and 6 bases, in that order; junction bases with no gene match: 4. Per the germline V gene, CDR1 is MNHEY and CDR2 is SMNVEV (reference sequence). The CDR3 covers 14 residues. The CDR3, as DNA: TGTGCCAGCAGGGGGACAGGTAGTAATTCACCCCTCCACTTT. Translation gives CASRGTGSNSPLHF.

The chain uses TRBV28 and TRBJ1-4; 10 nucleotides line up with TRBD1. Germline lookup yields CDR1 MDHEN and CDR2 SYDVKM. J was trimmed by 5 bases and V by 5 bases; bases with no gene match: 5. The CDR3 length is 15 residues. For the CDR3, the DNA is TGTGCCAGCAGTCCGCCGGGACAGGGGAATGAAAAACTGTTTTTT. Amino acids: CASSPPGQGNEKLFF.

V is TRBV9 and J is TRBJ1-5; 10 nucleotides match TRBD1. V gave up 0 bases and J gave up 2 bases; unmatched junction bases: 2. Germline lookup yields CDR1 SGDLS and CDR2 YYNGEE. The CDR3 loop spans 16 amino acids. The CDR3 DNA is TGTGCCAGCAGCGTAGGGGGGACAGGGGGCAATCAGCCCCAGCATTTT. Protein: CASSVGGTGGNQPQHF.

This chain links TRBV29-1 with TRBJ1-1; D is possibly TRBD1 (5 bases). Germline V gene data show CDR1 as SQVTM and CDR2 as ANQGSEA. The CDR3 is 13 amino acids. The germline V and J ends were trimmed by 3 bases and 5 bases, with 13 bases remaining between them. The CDR3 sequence is CSVESRVRTEAFF. The CDR3 DNA reads TGCAGCGTTGAGTCCAGGGTAAGGACTGAAGCTTTCTTT. The entire variable domain, with the rest obtained from reference TRBV29-1 and TRBJ1-1, is as follows: SAVISQKPSRDICQRGTSLTIQCQVDSQVTMMFWYRQQPGQSLTLIATANQGSEATYESGFVIDKFPISRPNLTFSTLTVSNMSPEDSSIYLCSVESRVRTEAFFGQGTRLTVV.

In DNA, the CDR3 is TGTGCCATCAGTATCGAACGGTCCAATCAGCCCCAGCATTTT. Amino acid sequence: CAISIERSNQPQHF. The genes are TRBV10-3 and TRBJ1-5; D not certain. V was cut by 5 bases and J by 3 bases, with 11 bases left in between. The CDR3 extends over 14 amino acids. Germline V gives CDR1 ENHRY, CDR2 SYGVKD.

The CDR3 nucleotides are TGTGCCATCAGTGAGTCGCCGGGTAACTATGGCTACACCTTC. It specifies CAISESPGNYGYTF. The chain employs TRBV10-3 and TRBJ1-2; D is unclear. Trimming cost V 0 bases and J 1 base, with 6 bases left between them. From germline, CDR1 is ENHRY and CDR2 SYGVKD. This CDR3 is 14 amino acids long.

This rearrangement joins TRBV7-2 to TRBJ2-7; unclear D gene. This CDR3 comprises 13 residues. V was pared by 1 base and J by 8 bases, with 12 bases between. Looked up from germline, CDR1 is SGHTA and CDR2 is FQGNSA. CDR3 sequence: CASSLETPGKQYF. The CDR3 coding sequence is TGTGCCAGCAGCTTAGAGACCCCGGGTAAGCAGTACTTC.

J is TRBJ2-2 and V is TRBV27; TRBD2 matches 8 bases. Germline V lookup: CDR1 MNHEY, CDR2 SMNVEV (reference sequence). V shed 1 base, J shed 5 bases, and the junction held 6 bases outside the gene matches. The CDR3 loop spans 16 amino acids. The CDR3 DNA follows: TGTGCCAGCAGTTTATACGCGGGGGGAACAACCGGGGAGCTGTTTTTT. It specifies CASSLYAGGTTGELFF.

The chain joins TRBV5-1 to TRBJ2-3, with TRBD1 matching 8 bases. The J segment lost 4 bases and the V segment lost 4 bases, leaving 5 bases of the junction unmatched. CDR3 length: 14 amino acids. The germline CDR1 and CDR2 sequences are SGHRS and YFSETQ. CDR3: CASSVGQGPDTQYF. In DNA form, the CDR3 reads TGCGCCAGCAGCGTTGGACAGGGCCCAGATACGCAGTATTTT.

J is TRBJ1-5 and V is TRBV7-3; 9 bases agree with TRBD1. The CDR3 totals 15 residues. The V and J ends lost 5 bases and 2 bases, in that order; junction bases with no gene match: 4. Germline assignment: CDR1 SGHTA and CDR2 FQGTGA. The CDR3 DNA reads TGTGCCAGCAGCCTCCGGGACAGGGGCAATCAGCCCCAGCATTTT. Encoded protein: CASSLRDRGNQPQHF.

The rearrangement links TRBV28 to TRBJ2-1, with D maybe TRBD1 (6 bases). Between the trimmed V and J ends, which lost 6 bases and 1 base, there was a span of 13 bases. This CDR3 contains 15 residues. Germline CDR1 is MDHEN and CDR2 is SYDVKM. The CDR3 here is CASSAGTSSYNEQFF. The CDR3, as DNA: TGTGCCAGCAGCGCCGGGACAAGTTCCTACAATGAGCAGTTCTTC.

The chain recombines TRBV14 with TRBJ2-6; D not certain. Germline CDR1 is SGHDN and CDR2 is FVKESK. The CDR3 is 19 residues long. Trimming removed 0 bases at V and 0 bases at J, with 15 bases between. The CDR3, as DNA: TGTGCCAGCAGCCAAGAAAGTTTAAGAGCACGCTCTGGGGCCAACGTCCTGACTTTC. Protein product: CASSQESLRARSGANVLTF.

This clone was detected only a few times. The gene calls are TRBV19 and TRBJ2-2, with 10 nucleotides matching TRBD1. V shed 4 bases and J 5 bases; nucleotides not matched to a gene: 4. Germline V gene lookup returns CDR1 LNHDA and CDR2 SQIVND (reference sequence). The CDR3 is 15 amino acids. The CDR3 DNA reads TGTGCCAGTAGTACGGGGACAGGGGTAACCGGGGAGCTGTTTTTT. This encodes CASSTGTGVTGELFF.

V gene TRBV28 combines with J gene TRBJ1-3; D is uncertain. Germline CDR1 MDHEN, CDR2 SYDVKM. The CDR3 is 16 residues long. V was pared by 5 bases and J by 3 bases, with 17 bases between. The CDR3: CASSPPHENDGNTIYF. The CDR3 DNA follows: TGTGCCAGCAGTCCACCCCACGAGAATGATGGAAACACCATATATTTT.